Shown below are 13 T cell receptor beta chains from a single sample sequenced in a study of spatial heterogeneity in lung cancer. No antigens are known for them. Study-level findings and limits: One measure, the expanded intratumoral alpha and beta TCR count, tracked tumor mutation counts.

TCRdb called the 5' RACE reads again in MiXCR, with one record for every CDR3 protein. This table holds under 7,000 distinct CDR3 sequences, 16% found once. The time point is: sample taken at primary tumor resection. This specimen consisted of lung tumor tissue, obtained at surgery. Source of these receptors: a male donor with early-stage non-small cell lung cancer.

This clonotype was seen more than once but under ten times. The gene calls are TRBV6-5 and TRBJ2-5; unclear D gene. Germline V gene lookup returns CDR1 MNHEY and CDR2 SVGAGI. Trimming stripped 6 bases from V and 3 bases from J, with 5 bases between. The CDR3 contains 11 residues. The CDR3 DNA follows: TGTGCCAGCAGCCGTAAAGAGACCCAGTACTTC. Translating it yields CASSRKETQYF.

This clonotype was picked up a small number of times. The chain's CDR3 is CASSFSQGNQPQHF. The CDR3 region has the DNA TGTGCCAGCAGTTTTAGTCAGGGCAATCAGCCCCAGCATTTT. The chain couples TRBV12-3 or TRBV12-4 to TRBJ1-5, with unresolved D. The CDR3 sequence is 14 residues long. V was shortened by 3 bases and J by 2 bases, with 8 bases between the two germline ends.

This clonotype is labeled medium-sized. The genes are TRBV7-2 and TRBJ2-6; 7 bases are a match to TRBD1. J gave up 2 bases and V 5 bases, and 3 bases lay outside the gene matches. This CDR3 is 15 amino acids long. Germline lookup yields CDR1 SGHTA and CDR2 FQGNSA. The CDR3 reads CASSEGGAGANVLTF. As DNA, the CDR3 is TGTGCCAGCAGCGAAGGGGGCGCTGGGGCCAACGTCCTGACTTTC.

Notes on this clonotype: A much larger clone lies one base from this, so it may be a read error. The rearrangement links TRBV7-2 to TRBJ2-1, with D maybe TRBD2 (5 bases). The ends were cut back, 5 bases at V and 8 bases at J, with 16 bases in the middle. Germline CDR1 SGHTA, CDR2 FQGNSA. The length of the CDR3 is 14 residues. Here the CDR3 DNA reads TGTGCCAGCAGCCCCGAGACTACTGGCGATGAGCAGTTCTTC. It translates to CASSPETTGDEQFF.

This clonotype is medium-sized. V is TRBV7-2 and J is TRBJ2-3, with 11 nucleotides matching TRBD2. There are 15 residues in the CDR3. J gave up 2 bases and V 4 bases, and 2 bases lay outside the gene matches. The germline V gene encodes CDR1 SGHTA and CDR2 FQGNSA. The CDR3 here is CASSSTSGDTDTQYF. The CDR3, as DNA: TGTGCCAGCAGCTCGACTAGCGGGGACACAGATACGCAGTATTTT.

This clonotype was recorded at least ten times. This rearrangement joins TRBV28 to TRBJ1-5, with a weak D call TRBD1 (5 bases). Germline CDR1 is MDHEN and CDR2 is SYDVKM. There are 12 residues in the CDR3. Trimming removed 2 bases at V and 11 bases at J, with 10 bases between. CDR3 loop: CASSLSREAQHF. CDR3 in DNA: TGTGCCAGCAGTTTAAGCAGGGAGGCCCAGCATTTT.

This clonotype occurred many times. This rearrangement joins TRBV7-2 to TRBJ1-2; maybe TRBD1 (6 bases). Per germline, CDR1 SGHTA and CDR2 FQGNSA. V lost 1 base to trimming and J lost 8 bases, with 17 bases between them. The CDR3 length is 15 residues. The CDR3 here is CASSLGAGTLNGYTF. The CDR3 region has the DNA TGTGCCAGCAGCTTAGGTGCAGGGACACTTAACGGCTACACCTTC. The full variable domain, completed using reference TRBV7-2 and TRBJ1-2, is GAGVSQSPSNKVTEKGKDVELRCDPISGHTALYWYRQSLGQGLEFLIYFQGNSAPDKSGLPSDRFSAERTGGSVSTLTIQRTQQEDSAVYLCASSLGAGTLNGYTFGSGTRLTVV.

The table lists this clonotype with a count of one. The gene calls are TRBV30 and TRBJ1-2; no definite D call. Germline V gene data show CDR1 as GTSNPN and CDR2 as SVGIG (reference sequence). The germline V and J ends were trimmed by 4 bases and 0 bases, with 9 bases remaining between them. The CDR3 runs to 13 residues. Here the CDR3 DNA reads TGTGCCTGGAATGGCCGAGCTAACTATGGCTACACCTTC. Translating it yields CAWNGRANYGYTF.

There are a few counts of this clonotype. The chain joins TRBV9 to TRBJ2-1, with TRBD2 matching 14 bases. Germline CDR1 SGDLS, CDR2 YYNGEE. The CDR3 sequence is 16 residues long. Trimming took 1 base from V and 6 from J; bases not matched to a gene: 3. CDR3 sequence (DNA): TGTGCCAGCAGCGTAACGACTAGCGGGAGGGCCAATGAGCAGTTCTTC. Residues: CASSVTTSGRANEQFF. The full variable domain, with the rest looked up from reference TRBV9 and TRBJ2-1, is DSGVTQTPKHLITATGQRVTLRCSPRSGDLSVYWYQQSLDQGLQFLIQYYNGEERAKGNILERFSAQQFPDLHSELNLSSLELGDSALYFCASSVTTSGRANEQFFGPGTRLTVL.

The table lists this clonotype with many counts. CDR3 DNA: TGCAGTGCTCCCCGGACCGGGGAGACCCAGTACTTC. Its protein product is CSAPRTGETQYF. The chain combines TRBV20-1 with TRBJ2-5; D gene unclear. The V end was cut by 5 bases, the J end by 5 bases, with 12 bases between. The CDR3 has 12 residues. From germline, CDR1 is DFQATT and CDR2 SNEGSKA (reference sequence).

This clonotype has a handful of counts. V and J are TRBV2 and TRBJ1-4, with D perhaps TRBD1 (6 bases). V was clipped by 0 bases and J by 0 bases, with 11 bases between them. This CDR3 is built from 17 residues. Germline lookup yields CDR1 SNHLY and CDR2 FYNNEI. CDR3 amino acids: CASSEAPGVTTNEKLFF. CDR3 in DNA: TGTGCCAGCAGTGAAGCGCCAGGGGTGACAACTAATGAAAAACTGTTTTTT.

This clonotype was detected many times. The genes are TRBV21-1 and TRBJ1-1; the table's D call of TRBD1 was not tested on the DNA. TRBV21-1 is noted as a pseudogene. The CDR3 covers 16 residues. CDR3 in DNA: TGTGCCAGCATCCCTAGGGACAGGGGGGAGAACACTGAAGCTTTCTTT. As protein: CASIPRDRGENTEAFF.

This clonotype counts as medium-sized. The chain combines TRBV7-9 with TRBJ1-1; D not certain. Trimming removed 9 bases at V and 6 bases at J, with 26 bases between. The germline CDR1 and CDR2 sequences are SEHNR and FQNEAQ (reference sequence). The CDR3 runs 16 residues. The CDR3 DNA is TGTGCCAGTCTCCCTAGAGGCTCTTACCAGGTCTCTGAAGCTTTCTTT. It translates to CASLPRGSYQVSEAFF.